The rows below give T cell receptor beta chains drawn from one sample of a study of blood T cell repertoires in COVID-19. TCRdb keeps only in-frame clones here, not all; method: immunoSEQ multiplex PCR. Of more than 75,000 clones listed, around 88% are singletons. Sequencing was carried out using peripheral blood. These receptors were taken from a woman between 65 and 79 years old with acute or convalescent COVID-19. The CDR3 runs from the conserved cysteine through the conserved F or W. Fields, in order: V gene, clone size, J gene, CDR3 length, D gene, CDR3 DNA, CDR3 protein. The D gene is left open where the match is weak. The listing skips clone size in some rows; elsewhere it reads once, few, many or a size class.

TRBV5-1	.	TRBJ2-7	13	.	TGCGCCAGCAGCACAGGACAACCTTACGAGCAGTACTTC	CASSTGQPYEQYF
TRBV29-1	.	TRBJ2-7	12	.	TGCAGCGTTGAACTGGACACCTACGAGCAGTACTTC	CSVELDTYEQYF
TRBV18	.	TRBJ2-5	17	TRBD2	TGTGCCAGCTCACCACTAGGAACAAGCGGGGGGAAAGAGACCCAGTACTTC	CASSPLGTSGGKETQYF
TRBV3-1/TRBV3-2	.	TRBJ1-2	14	.	TGTGCCAGCAGCCTACGGGACTCACGATATGGCTACACCTTC	CASSLRDSRYGYTF
TRBV4-1	.	TRBJ2-3	16	.	TGCGCCAGCAGCCAAGATCGCGGGACTAGCACAGATACGCAGTATTTT	CASSQDRGTSTDTQYF
TRBV13	once	TRBJ1-1	16	.	TGTGCCAGCAGCCCCGCCGGACAGCGGTCGAACACTGAAGCTTTCTTT	CASSPAGQRSNTEAFF
TRBV7-8	.	TRBJ2-1	11	.	TGTGCCAGCAGCAAGTGGGCAGGGCAGTTCTTC	CASSKWAGQFF
TRBV7-9	.	TRBJ2-1	15	.	TGTGCCAGCAGCGTTCGAGCCTTGGCCTACAATGAGCAGTTCTTC	CASSVRALAYNEQFF
TRBV15	.	TRBJ1-2	17	TRBD1	TGTGCCACCAGCAATATCCTCCCAGGGGGATCTAACTATGGCTACACCTTC	CATSNILPGGSNYGYTF
TRBV4-2	.	TRBJ2-7	16	TRBD1	TGTGCCAGCAGCTTCGAACCGGGACAGAGGTTCTACGAGCAGTACTTC	CASSFEPGQRFYEQYF
TRBV5-1	.	TRBJ2-5	15	.	TGCGCCAGCAGCTTGGCACTGAGTATCCAAGAGACCCAGTACTTC	CASSLALSIQETQYF
TRBV6-1	.	TRBJ1-5	16	TRBD1	TGTGCCAGCAGTGCCCCGGGACAGGGAATTAATCAGCCCCAGCATTTT	CASSAPGQGINQPQHF
TRBV19	once	TRBJ2-3	11	TRBD1	TGTGCCAGTAGTACCGGGACAGGGCGGAATTTT	CASSTGTGRNF
TRBV11-3	.	TRBJ2-3	17	.	TGTGCCAGCAGCTTACGGGCCCAGGGCCGAGGAACAGATACGCAGTATTTT	CASSLRAQGRGTDTQYF
TRBV27	.	TRBJ2-1	15	.	TGTGCCAGCAGTATAAGACAGCAGGACGACAATGAGCAGTTCTTC	CASSIRQQDDNEQFF
TRBV6-1	few	TRBJ1-2	15	.	TGTGCCAGCAGTGAAGGGACAGACCCTAACTATGGCTACACCTTC	CASSEGTDPNYGYTF
TRBV19	.	TRBJ2-1	14	.	TGTGCCAGTAGCCCGGGAAACTCCTACAATGAGCAGTTCTTC	CASSPGNSYNEQFF
TRBV30	once	TRBJ1-6	15	.	TGTGCCTGGAGTCCAAGGGACTTACAAAGGGGACCCCTCCACTTT	CAWSPRDLQRGPLHF
TRBV10-2	.	TRBJ2-1	15	TRBD2	TGCGCCAGCAGTAATTTTGGCGGGAGTGGCAATGAGCAGTTCTTC	CASSNFGGSGNEQFF
TRBV28	.	TRBJ1-5	19	.	TGTGCCAGCAGTTTATATGGGCTGAGCAAGAGTAATAGCAATCAGCCCCAGCATTTT	CASSLYGLSKSNSNQPQHF
TRBV2	.	TRBJ1-4	14	TRBD1	TGTGCCAGCAAACCCGGGACAGGGGGAGAAAAACTGTTTTTT	CASKPGTGGEKLFF
TRBV2	few	TRBJ2-5	15	TRBD1	TGTGCCAGCAGGGGACAGGGGGTTTCCCAAGAGACCCAGTACTTC	CASRGQGVSQETQYF
TRBV25-1	.	TRBJ1-4	17	TRBD1	TGTGCCAGCAGTGGGCGGGACAGGGCCCCAACTAATGAAAAACTGTTTTTT	CASSGRDRAPTNEKLFF
TRBV18	.	TRBJ2-1	15	TRBD2	TGTGCCAGCTCACCGGGGACTATCTCCTACAATGAGCAGTTCTTC	CASSPGTISYNEQFF
TRBV30	.	TRBJ1-4	11	TRBD1	TGTGCCTGGACCACGACAGGGCACCTGTTTTTT	CAWTTTGHLFF
TRBV9	.	TRBJ2-6	13	.	TGTGCCAGCAGCCCCCGTAGTGTCAACGTCCTGACTTTC	CASSPRSVNVLTF
TRBV7-7	.	TRBJ2-7	15	TRBD1	TGTGCTAGCAGCTTAGGGACAGGGCCCACCTACGAGCAGTACTTC	CASSLGTGPTYEQYF
TRBV11-2	.	TRBJ1-2	15	.	TGTGCCAGCAGCTTATTTTCCGCAGGAGGCTATGGCTACACCTTC	CASSLFSAGGYGYTF
TRBV28	.	TRBJ1-2	12	.	TGTGCCAGCAGTTTTAACTTCTATGGCTACACCTTC	CASSFNFYGYTF
TRBV2	.	TRBJ1-1	15	TRBD1	TGTGCCAGCAGTCCCGACAGGGTGAGGGGCACTGAAGCTTTCTTT	CASSPDRVRGTEAFF
TRBV30	.	TRBJ1-2	16	TRBD1	TGTGCCTGGAGTGGCGAAACAGGGGGCTTGGCCGGTGGCTACACCTTC	CAWSGETGGLAGGYTF
TRBV27	.	TRBJ1-6	16	TRBD1	TGTGCCAGCAGGCGGGGGGCGACAGGGACGGATTCACCCCTCCACTTT	CASRRGATGTDSPLHF
TRBV29-1	.	TRBJ2-5	12	TRBD1	TGCAGCGTCCACAGGGGCCAAGAGACCCAGTACTTC	CSVHRGQETQYF
TRBV5-1	.	TRBJ2-3	14	.	TGCGCCAGCAGCTTGGAGGGACAACTCGATACGCAGTATTTT	CASSLEGQLDTQYF
TRBV19	few	TRBJ2-2	14	.	TGTGCCAGTAGTATGCGGGGTTCAGACGGGGAGCTGTTTTTT	CASSMRGSDGELFF
TRBV19	.	TRBJ2-2	16	.	TGTGCCAGTAGTATATCAACAGTTCTCGACACCGGGGAGCTGTTTTTT	CASSISTVLDTGELFF
TRBV19	.	TRBJ2-1	16	TRBD2	TGTGCCAGTAGTCCCAATTGGGGACTAGCTGGCGATGAGCAGTTCTTC	CASSPNWGLAGDEQFF
TRBV5-1	once	TRBJ1-4	15	.	TGCGCCAGCAGCAGAGCAGGGGTCACTAATGAAAAACTGTTTTTT	CASSRAGVTNEKLFF
TRBV5-1	.	TRBJ2-2	15	.	TGCGCCAGCAGCACACAAACAGGGAACACCGGGGAGCTGTTTTTT	CASSTQTGNTGELFF
TRBV5-4	.	TRBJ2-7	15	.	TGTGCCAGCAGCTCCGCCGGGATTAACTCCTACGAGCAGTACTTC	CASSSAGINSYEQYF
TRBV3-1/TRBV3-2	.	TRBJ2-5	14	.	TGTGCCAGCAGCCAACGGGACTTAAGGGAGACCCAGTACTTC	CASSQRDLRETQYF
TRBV4-1	.	TRBJ2-7	16	TRBD1	TGCGCCAGCAGCAGCCCCGGGACAGGGAGGACCTACGAGCAGTACTTC	CASSSPGTGRTYEQYF
TRBV3-1/TRBV3-2	.	TRBJ2-7	13	.	TGTGCCAGCAGCCCGGCTAGGTCCGACGCGCAGTACTTC	CASSPARSDAQYF
TRBV7-9	.	TRBJ1-4	16	.	TGTGCCAGCAGTCTAGGGGCAGGGAGGACTAATGAAAAACTGTTTTTT	CASSLGAGRTNEKLFF
TRBV3-1/TRBV3-2	.	TRBJ1-2	14	.	TGTGCCAGCAGAGAGGGAGGGACACCTTATGGCTACACCTTC	CASREGGTPYGYTF
TRBV7-3	.	TRBJ2-3	14	.	TGTGCCAGCAGCTTAATTGGAGCGACGGATACGCAGTATTTT	CASSLIGATDTQYF
TRBV19	once	TRBJ2-5	16	TRBD2	TGTGCCAGTAGTGCCCTATCAGGTGGGGGAGGGGAGACCCAGTACTTC	CASSALSGGGGETQYF
TRBV19	.	TRBJ2-5	15	.	TGTGCCAGTAGTATTGCGTCAGGCGTAGAAGAGACCCAGTACTTC	CASSIASGVEETQYF
TRBV18	.	TRBJ2-1	14	.	TGTGCCAGCTCACCAATCGATATGGGCGTCGAGCAGTTCTTC	CASSPIDMGVEQFF
TRBV15	.	TRBJ2-2	18	TRBD2	TGTGCCACCAGCAGAGTCCCTAGCGGTCGCGCGAACACCGGGGAGCTGTTTTTT	CATSRVPSGRANTGELFF